A selection of T cell receptor beta chains follows, all from one sample in a study of blood T cell repertoires in COVID-19. The protocol was immunoSEQ multiplex PCR, while the TCRdb copy is restricted to in-frame clones and leaves out a portion. This sample has around 370,000 clones, with 85% to 90% found just once. The sample taken for sequencing was peripheral blood. The receptors were gathered from a woman aged 45-60 years with COVID-19, enrolled during active disease. Both conserved end residues are part of each CDR3. A D gene is named only where the DNA matches it firmly. The listing skips clone size in some rows; elsewhere it reads once, few, many or a size class.

TRBV6-5	.	.	TRBJ2-7	TGTGCCAGCAGTTACTCGTCGAGGGGAGCCGGGGGCGAGCAGTACTTC	CASSYSSRGAGGEQYF
TRBV27	.	.	TRBJ1-1	TGTGCCAGCAGTTTATCAGCGAACACTGAAGCTTTCTTT	CASSLSANTEAFF
TRBV15	.	TRBD1	TRBJ2-7	TGTGCCACCAGCAGAGCCGGGACAGTCGTGTACGAGCAGTACTTC	CATSRAGTVVYEQYF
TRBV27	.	.	TRBJ2-7	TGTGCCAGCAGTTATCAGGGGATAACCTACGAGCAGTACTTC	CASSYQGITYEQYF
TRBV6-2/TRBV6-3	.	TRBD1	TRBJ1-2	TGTGCCAGCAGTTACCCCGGACAGGCCGGGGTCTATGGCTACACCTTC	CASSYPGQAGVYGYTF
TRBV19	.	TRBD2	TRBJ2-1	TGTGCCAGTAGTCCAACACGGTGGGCTAGCGGGAGCGTGAATGAGCAGTTCTTC	CASSPTRWASGSVNEQFF
TRBV2	.	TRBD2	TRBJ2-1	TGTGCCAGCAGTCTCAAGGTCTATCTAGCGGCTTACAATGAGCAGTTCTTC	CASSLKVYLAAYNEQFF
TRBV7-2	.	TRBD2	TRBJ2-4	TGTGCCAGCAGCAATTTAGCGGGAGCCAAAAACATTCAGTACTTC	CASSNLAGAKNIQYF
TRBV15	.	.	TRBJ1-3	TGTGCCACCAGCAAAGAAACAGGGTCCTCTGGAAACACCATATATTTT	CATSKETGSSGNTIYF
TRBV2	.	.	TRBJ1-1	TGTGCCAGCAGTGATCGGGTCAGACCCGGCGGGACTGAAGCTTTCTTT	CASSDRVRPGGTEAFF
TRBV30	.	.	TRBJ2-4	TGTGCCTGGAGTAGAGGGGGATTTAACATTCAGTACTTC	CAWSRGGFNIQYF
TRBV7-6	once	TRBD1	TRBJ2-3	TGTGCCAGCAGACGCCTGGACAGGGGGCTCACAGATACGCAGTATTTT	CASRRLDRGLTDTQYF
TRBV13	.	.	TRBJ2-7	TGTGCCAGCAGCTGGAGTTTTTTTAGCTCCTACGAGCAGTACTTC	CASSWSFFSSYEQYF
TRBV24-1	.	TRBD1	TRBJ2-5	TGTGCCACCAGTGGACAGGGGGCGGGAGAGACCCAGTACTTC	CATSGQGAGETQYF
TRBV14	few	.	TRBJ2-7	TGTGCCAGCAGCCAAGTTTGGCAGACCTACGAGCAGTACTTC	CASSQVWQTYEQYF
TRBV30	.	TRBD2	TRBJ2-1	TGTGCCAGAGAGCTAGCGGGAGGGTATGAGCAGTTCTTC	CARELAGGYEQFF
TRBV5-6	.	TRBD2	TRBJ2-7	TGTGCCAGCAGCTTGGGGGGACTAGCGGGACATTACGAGCAGTACTTC	CASSLGGLAGHYEQYF
TRBV5-1	.	.	TRBJ2-5	TGCGCCAGCAGCACAACCAGGGGTAAAGAGACCCAGTACTTC	CASSTTRGKETQYF
TRBV6-2/TRBV6-3	once	TRBD1	TRBJ1-5	TGTGCCAGCAGTTACCCCGGACAGGGTCGGGGGGGCAATCAGCCCCAGCATTTT	CASSYPGQGRGGNQPQHF
TRBV30	.	TRBD1	TRBJ2-6	TGTGCCTGGAGTTTGGACAGGGGAAGTTCTGGGGCCAACGTCCTGACTTTC	CAWSLDRGSSGANVLTF
TRBV27	.	.	TRBJ1-1	TGTGCCAGCAGCCCCCATCGGGGGGGAACTGAAGCTTTCTTT	CASSPHRGGTEAFF
TRBV6-5	.	TRBD1	TRBJ2-7	TGTGCCAGCAGCAGGGGGCCTTCCTACGAGCAGTACTTC	CASSRGPSYEQYF
TRBV9	.	TRBD1	TRBJ2-4	TGTGCCAGCAGCGAGGGGACAGGGGCGAACATTCAGTACTTC	CASSEGTGANIQYF
TRBV5-4	.	TRBD1	TRBJ2-7	TGTGCCAGCAGCCCGGGGACAGGGCCTACCTACGAGCAGTACTTC	CASSPGTGPTYEQYF
TRBV21-1	many	.	TRBJ1-4	TGTGCCAGCAGCCTTGGACAGGGGGGGAGAAAACTGTTTTTT	CASSLGQGGRKLFF
TRBV5-4	.	TRBD2	TRBJ2-1	TGTGCCAGCAGCTATTCGACTAGCTTCAATGAGCAGTTCTTC	CASSYSTSFNEQFF
TRBV5-6	.	.	TRBJ1-6	TGTGCCAGCAGCTTGGCCGGGGTTTCCTATAATTCACCCCTCCACTTT	CASSLAGVSYNSPLHF
TRBV5-1	.	TRBD2	TRBJ2-7	TGCGCCAGCAGGGTAAGCGGGGACTCCTACGAGCAGTACTTC	CASRVSGDSYEQYF
TRBV18	.	TRBD1	TRBJ1-5	TGTGCCAGCTCACCCCAGAACAGGGGTTACAATCAGCCCCAGCATTTT	CASSPQNRGYNQPQHF
TRBV12-5	few	.	TRBJ2-6	TGTGCTAGCTACAGCTCTGGGGCCAACGTCCTGACTTTC	CASYSSGANVLTF
TRBV2	once	TRBD2	TRBJ2-1	TGTGCCAGAGATGGACTAGCGGGAGGGGGTGAGCAGTTCTTC	CARDGLAGGGEQFF
TRBV10-1	once	.	TRBJ2-1	TGCGCCAGCAGTAAGAAGCCGGGACTTTACAACTCCTACAATGAGCAGTTCTTC	CASSKKPGLYNSYNEQFF
TRBV27	.	.	TRBJ1-2	TGTGCCAGCAGTAGAACAGGCTATGGCTACACCTTC	CASSRTGYGYTF
TRBV11-3	.	TRBD1	TRBJ2-5	TGTGCCAGCAGCTCCGCCCCGGGACAGTTTATAAAGACCCAGTACTTC	CASSSAPGQFIKTQYF
TRBV15	.	.	TRBJ2-3	TGTGCCACCAGCAGAGTGTTAGCGCGGGCAGATACGCAGTATTTT	CATSRVLARADTQYF
TRBV20-1	.	TRBD2	TRBJ2-7	TGCAGTGCTAGTCTCGGGACTATCTCCTACGAGCAGTACTTC	CSASLGTISYEQYF
TRBV19	.	.	TRBJ1-5	TGTGCCAGTAGTAGACAGGATCAGCCCCAGCATTTT	CASSRQDQPQHF
TRBV30	.	TRBD2	TRBJ2-3	TGTGCCTGGAGTATGCTAGCGGGAGGGCTAAATACGCAGTATTTT	CAWSMLAGGLNTQYF
TRBV19	.	.	TRBJ1-2	TGTGCCAGTAGTATTGCGACAGGCCATACTAACTATGGCTACACCTTC	CASSIATGHTNYGYTF